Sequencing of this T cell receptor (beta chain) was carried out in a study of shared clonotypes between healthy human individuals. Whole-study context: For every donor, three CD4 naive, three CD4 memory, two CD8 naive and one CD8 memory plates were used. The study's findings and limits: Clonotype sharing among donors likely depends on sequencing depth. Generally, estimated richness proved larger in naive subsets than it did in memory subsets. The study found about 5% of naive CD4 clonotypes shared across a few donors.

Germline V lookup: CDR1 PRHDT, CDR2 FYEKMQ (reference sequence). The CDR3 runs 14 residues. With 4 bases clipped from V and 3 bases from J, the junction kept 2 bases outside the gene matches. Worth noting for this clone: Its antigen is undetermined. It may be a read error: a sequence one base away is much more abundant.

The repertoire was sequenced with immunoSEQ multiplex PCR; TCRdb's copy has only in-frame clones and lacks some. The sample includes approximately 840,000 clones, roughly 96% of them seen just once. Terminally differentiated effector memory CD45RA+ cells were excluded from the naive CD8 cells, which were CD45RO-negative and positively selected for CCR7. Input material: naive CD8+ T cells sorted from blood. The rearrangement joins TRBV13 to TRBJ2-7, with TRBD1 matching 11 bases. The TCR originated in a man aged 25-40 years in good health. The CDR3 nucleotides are TGTGCCAGCAGCTCCGGGACAGGGGGCTACGAGCAGTACTTC. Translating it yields CASSSGTGGYEQYF.